These 27 T cell receptor beta chains were all obtained from the same sample, sequenced in a study of blood T cell repertoires in COVID-19. Method: immunoSEQ multiplex PCR; TCRdb's copy keeps in-frame clones and lacks some. The repertoire includes around 270,000 clones, 88% of them detected once, and around 3.1% sits in the top ten. Specimen: PBMCs or T cells enriched from blood (not recorded which). These receptors came from a woman between 40 and 50 years old who had been exposed to COVID-19.

V and J are TRBV28 and TRBJ1-2; perhaps TRBD1 as D (6 bases). The V gene lost 7 bases and the J gene lost 7 bases, with 16 bases spanning the gap. The CDR3 has 13 residues. Germline loops: CDR1 MDHEN, CDR2 SYDVKM. The CDR3 DNA reads TGTGCCAGCACCGGAGGACAGTATCTTGGCTACACCTTC. It translates to CASTGGQYLGYTF.

V and J are TRBV7-9 and TRBJ2-4; 9 bases map to TRBD1. The CDR3 consists of 16 residues. After removal of 1 base from V and 5 bases from J, the junction contained 6 bases not matched to a gene. The germline V gene encodes CDR1 SEHNR and CDR2 FQNEAQ (reference sequence). CDR3 loop: CASSLGPGTGQNIQYF. The CDR3 DNA is TGTGCCAGCAGCTTAGGCCCTGGGACAGGGCAAAACATTCAGTACTTC.

Concerning this clone: The germline gene is not matched at one end of the junction; a read error may be the cause. The CDR3 bases are TGTGCCAGCAGTAGCCCCAAAGGCCAGGGTGGAGAGACCCAGTACTTC. Translating gives CASSSPKGQGGETQYF. This chain uses TRBV5-1 with TRBJ2-5; D possibly corresponds to TRBD1 (5 bases). This CDR3 has 16 residues. Germline CDR1 SGHRS, CDR2 YFSETQ.

The chain is built from TRBV3-1 (or the pseudogene TRBV3-2) and TRBJ1-1; D is ambiguous. The V end was cut by 1 base, the J end by 7 bases, with 10 bases between. Germline-derived CDR1 and CDR2 are LGHDT and YNNKEL (reference sequence). This CDR3 spans 13 amino acids. This CDR3 reads CASSQGTRIEAFF. The CDR3 nucleotides read TGTGCCAGCAGCCAAGGTACACGAATTGAAGCTTTCTTT.

The count of this clone is one. The chain employs TRBV7-6 and TRBJ1-6; TRBD1 matches 9 bases. CDR3 size: 15 residues. Per the germline V gene, CDR1 is SGHVS and CDR2 is FNYEAQ. V lost 5 bases to trimming and J lost 8 bases; unmatched junction nucleotides: 7. The CDR3 nucleotides are TGTGCCAGCAGCGTGGGACAGGGCATTTATTCACCCCTCCACTTT. Protein sequence: CASSVGQGIYSPLHF.

V is TRBV6-5 and J is TRBJ1-4; tentative D call: TRBD1 (6 bases). The CDR3 has 14 residues. From germline, CDR1 is MNHEY and CDR2 SVGAGI. Trimming took off 7 bases at V and 0 bases at J, with 9 bases between the two ends. DNA of the CDR3: TGTGCCAGCAAGAGGGGGTCAACTAATGAAAAACTGTTTTTT. It is translated as CASKRGSTNEKLFF.

This chain uses TRBV21-1 with TRBJ2-1; no DNA check was done on the table's D call, TRBD2. TRBV21-1 counts as a pseudogene. CDR3 length: 18 amino acids. The CDR3 here is CASSKEDGTGGGYNEQFF. The CDR3 nucleotides read TGTGCCAGCAGCAAAGAAGACGGGACGGGAGGGGGGTACAATGAGCAGTTCTTC.

The sample holds a few counts of this clone. The V gene is TRBV7-6, the J gene TRBJ2-1, with D perhaps TRBD2 (5 bases). The CDR3 runs to 14 residues. The germline gives CDR1 SGHVS, CDR2 FNYEAQ. V was clipped by 5 bases and J by 6 bases, with 14 bases between them. CDR3 bases: TGTGCCAGCAGCCTCGGGAAATTCATCAATGAGCAGTTCTTC. Its protein product is CASSLGKFINEQFF.

This clone showed up just a few times. The genes are TRBV2 and TRBJ1-2; tentative D call: TRBD1 (5 bases). The CDR3 covers 14 residues. From germline, CDR1 is SNHLY and CDR2 FYNNEI. Between the trimmed V and J ends, which lost 2 bases and 5 bases, there was a span of 12 bases. CDR3 sequence reads: CASSESGGRYGYTF. The CDR3, as DNA: TGTGCCAGCAGTGAATCCGGGGGAAGGTATGGCTACACCTTC.

The chain couples TRBV29-1 to TRBJ2-7, with 7 positions matching TRBD1. Germline V gene sequence: CDR1 SQVTM, CDR2 ANQGSEA. CDR3 size: 12 residues. Unmatched junction bases numbered 3, after V lost 4 bases and J lost 3 bases. CDR3 protein: CSVATGNYEQYF. In DNA, the CDR3 is TGCAGCGTTGCGACAGGGAACTACGAGCAGTACTTC.

This chain connects TRBV4-1 to TRBJ2-2; 7 bases line up with TRBD2. The germline CDR1 and CDR2 sequences are MGHRA and YSYEKL. V was clipped by 1 base and J by 5 bases; unmatched bases: 4. The CDR3 runs 15 residues. This CDR3 reads CASSQVREGTGELFF. The CDR3, as DNA: TGCGCCAGCAGCCAAGTTAGGGAGGGGACCGGGGAGCTGTTTTTT.

This clone was counted a single time. The V gene is TRBV11-2, the J gene TRBJ2-1; 11 nucleotides align to TRBD2. Per germline, CDR1 SGHAT and CDR2 FQNNGV. V was pared by 5 bases and J by 4 bases, with 4 bases of the junction left unmatched. The CDR3 consists of 15 residues. The CDR3 reads CASSARTSGYNEQFF. The CDR3, as DNA: TGTGCCAGCAGCGCCCGGACTAGCGGGTACAATGAGCAGTTCTTC.

The chain combines TRBV7-8 with TRBJ2-5; D possibly corresponds to TRBD1 (6 bases). CDR1 and CDR2 from the germline V gene are SGHVS and FQNEAQ. The CDR3 totals 17 residues. V shed 1 base and J shed 5 bases, with 20 bases lying between them. CDR3 protein: CASSLGRGFGGRETQYF. The CDR3 DNA reads TGTGCCAGCAGCTTAGGCAGGGGCTTTGGGGGACGGGAGACCCAGTACTTC.

This clone showed up just once. The chain links TRBV5-5 to TRBJ1-3; no clear D. Trimming pared 0 bases from V and 0 bases from J, leaving 13 bases between. This CDR3 is 17 amino acids long. Germline CDR1 reads SGHKS; CDR2 reads YYEKEE (reference sequence). Written as DNA, the CDR3 is TGTGCCAGCAGCTTGGTTCCGGGAATTGGCTCTGGAAACACCATATATTTT. Protein product: CASSLVPGIGSGNTIYF.

The rearrangement uses TRBV24-1 and TRBJ2-3, with 9 bases fitting TRBD1. The CDR3 extends over 15 amino acids. The trim removed 3 bases at V and 4 bases at J, leaving 4 bases unmatched. From germline, CDR1 is KGHDR and CDR2 SFDVKD. The chain's CDR3 is CATSDMGQGSDTQYF. The CDR3 DNA reads as TGTGCCACCAGTGATATGGGACAGGGATCAGATACGCAGTATTTT.

The V gene is TRBV18, the J gene TRBJ2-2; tentatively, D is TRBD1 (5 bases). The germline gives CDR1 KGHSH, CDR2 LQKENI. V lost 4 bases and J lost 0, with 9 bases in between. The CDR3 has 15 residues. The CDR3 DNA reads as TGTGCCAGCTCACTAGACAGAACGAACACCGGGGAGCTGTTTTTT. Amino acid sequence: CASSLDRTNTGELFF.

This chain uses TRBV20-1 with TRBJ1-4; TRBD1 might be the D (6 bases). The germline V gene has CDR1 DFQATT and CDR2 SNEGSKA (reference sequence). V gave up 3 bases and J gave up 5 bases, with 10 bases separating them. CDR3 length: 13 amino acids. Here the CDR3 DNA reads TGCAGTGCTAGTGGGGGGGGCAATGAAAAACTGTTTTTT. Translated, it gives CSASGGGNEKLFF.

The chain combines TRBV5-4 with TRBJ1-1, with 9 positions matching TRBD1. The CDR3 covers 15 residues. V lost 4 bases to trimming and J lost 4 bases; unmatched junction nucleotides: 8. Germline V lookup: CDR1 SGHNT, CDR2 YYREEE (reference sequence). CDR3 DNA sequence: TGTGCCAGCAGCCAAAGTCCGGGACAGGGCACTGAAGCTTTCTTT. Its protein product is CASSQSPGQGTEAFF. Full variable domain (remainder filled in from reference TRBV5-4 and TRBJ1-1): ETGVTQSPTHLIKTRGQQVTLRCSSQSGHNTVSWYQQALGQGPQFIFQYYREEENGRGNFPPRFSGLQFPNYSSELNVNALELDDSALYLCASSQSPGQGTEAFFGQGTRLTVV.

The V call is TRBV7-2, the J call TRBJ1-2; 8 bases fit TRBD1. V dropped 0 bases and J dropped 2; count of bases not matched to a gene: 8. Germline V gene sequence: CDR1 SGHTA, CDR2 FQGNSA. The CDR3 spans 17 residues. CDR3 coding DNA: TGTGCCAGCAGCTTAGCGCGGACAGGGATTACCAACTATGGCTACACCTTC. Translated: CASSLARTGITNYGYTF.

With respect to this clone: One end of the junction fails to match germline, which may point to a read error. This chain links TRBV5-1 with TRBJ2-1; 11 nucleotides match TRBD2. CDR3 length equals 18 residues. The germline V gene has CDR1 SGHRS and CDR2 YFSETQ. In nucleotides, the CDR3 is TGTGCCAGCAGCTTGGACCTTAGCGGGAGGGCCCTCGCCAATGAGCAGTTCTTC. This codes for CASSLDLSGRALANEQFF.

V and J are TRBV4-2 and TRBJ2-3; D uncertain. Germline CDR1 is LGHNA and CDR2 is YNFKEQ. V lost 1 base and J 0 bases, leaving 23 bases between the germline ends. The CDR3 sequence is 20 residues long. The CDR3, as DNA: TGTGCCAGCAGCCAAGGTACGACTCTTTACGCCCAACCAAGCACAGATACGCAGTATTTT. Amino acids: CASSQGTTLYAQPSTDTQYF.

The rearrangement uses TRBV7-2 and TRBJ2-1; D might be TRBD1 (6 bases). V was pared by 1 base and J by 10 bases, with 14 bases between. Germline V gene lookup returns CDR1 SGHTA and CDR2 FQGNSA. The CDR3 is 14 amino acids. The DNA of the CDR3 is TGTGCCAGCAGCTTAGTTACAGGGCCCAACGAGCAGTTCTTC. Amino acid sequence: CASSLVTGPNEQFF.

The chain joins TRBV3-1 (or the pseudogene TRBV3-2) to TRBJ2-3, with 7 bases aligning to TRBD2. J was trimmed by 1 base and V by 7 bases; bases with no gene match: 11. Germline CDR1 LGHDT, CDR2 YNNKEL (reference sequence). The CDR3 totals 16 residues. CDR3 coding DNA: TGTGCCAGCACCGACCTCGGGGGGTTGGGCACAGATACGCAGTATTTT. This sequence encodes CASTDLGGLGTDTQYF.

The CDR3 protein is CASSQGVTGNTIYF. The CDR3 DNA reads TGTGCCAGCAGCCAAGGGGTGACAGGAAACACCATATATTTT. The V and J genes are TRBV3-1 (or the pseudogene TRBV3-2) and TRBJ1-3, with D hard to call. The CDR3 is made up of 14 amino acids. Trimming left V 1 base short and J 4 bases short, with 8 bases between. Germline-derived CDR1 and CDR2 are LGHDT and YNNKEL (reference sequence).

This CDR3 is CASSYRGGHYGYTF. As DNA, the CDR3 is TGTGCCAGCAGTTACAGGGGAGGACACTATGGCTACACCTTC. The chain uses TRBV6-5 and TRBJ1-2; TRBD1 might be the D (5 bases). V gave up 2 bases and J gave up 3 bases, with 10 bases separating them. The V gene's germline CDR1 is MNHEY and CDR2 SVGAGI. CDR3 size: 14 residues.

The rearrangement joins TRBV27 to TRBJ2-7; D may be TRBD2 (5 bases). Trimming pared 5 bases from V and 5 bases from J, leaving 19 bases between. This CDR3 is built from 15 residues. Per the germline V gene, CDR1 is MNHEY and CDR2 is SMNVEV (reference sequence). The CDR3 DNA sequence: TGTGCCAGCAGTCCCCGACCAGAGGGAGTCCACGAGCAGTACGTC. This encodes CASSPRPEGVHEQYV.

In DNA form, the CDR3 reads TGCGCCAGCAGCTTGGCGGGGGGCTCTCGGACAGATACGCAGTATTTT. It codes for CASSLAGGSRTDTQYF. The chain combines TRBV5-1 with TRBJ2-3, with a weak D call TRBD2 (7 bases). With 0 bases removed from V and 3 bases from J, the gap between germline ends came to 14 bases. The V gene's germline CDR1 is SGHRS and CDR2 YFSETQ. The CDR3 is 16 residues long. Together with reference TRBV5-1 and TRBJ2-3, the CDR3 gives the full variable domain: KAGVTQTPRYLIKTRGQQVTLSCSPISGHRSVSWYQQTPGQGLQFLFEYFSETQRNKGNFPGRFSGRQFSNSRSEMNVSTLELGDSALYLCASSLAGGSRTDTQYFGPGTRLTVL.